In its sample, the clone carrying this T cell receptor (beta chain) was seen many times. Antigen: not known. This sample was taken from a study of T cells in Graves' hyperthyroidism and ophthalmopathy. Study context: At initial diagnosis, before any treatment had begun, peripheral blood was obtained. Study outcomes and limitations: Blood also showed most of the thyroid clonotypes that were expanded above 0.001.

V gave up 2 bases and J gave up 2 bases; unmatched junction bases: 8. This CDR3 is built from 15 residues. CDR1 is DFQATT, CDR2 SNEGSKA, per germline (reference sequence). Amplification of TCR beta CDR3 regions was performed using RNA transcripts as template. A first-round RT-PCR of the TCR CDR3 used the HTBI primer set. One entry per CDR3 protein, called by TCRdb with MiXCR from the multiplex PCR reads. The repertoire includes around 560,000 distinct CDR3 sequences, over 15% of them detected once, and 15% to 20% sits in the top ten. Exclusion criteria comprised uncontrolled infection, other autoimmune disease, pregnancy or lactation. On the basis of clinical symptoms, serum thyroxine and TRAb, thyroid ultrasound and orbital computed tomography, diagnoses were made.

This receptor was taken from a woman aged 18-30 years with Graves' hyperthyroidism. Sequencing was done on a sample of blood. The V and J genes are TRBV20-1 and TRBJ2-5; TRBD2 aligns across 7 bases. The CDR3 protein is CSARLRGGLQETQYF. CDR3 coding DNA: TGCAGTGCTAGATTGCGGGGAGGGCTACAAGAGACCCAGTACTTC.